This TCR beta chain was recovered during a study of T cell repertoires in cytomegalovirus infection. Across the study: CMV infection together with matching HLA type was indicated by public TCR beta signatures. Study results and limitations: Accumulated public TCR beta family frequency recognized individuals carrying CMV together with the relevant HLA. CMV-specific HLA-C-restricted TCR beta clonotypes dominated the ex vivo response.

This clonotype was observed a single time. Its antigen is unidentified. A single record per CDR3 protein comes from TCRdb applying MiXCR to the reads. The table records roughly 720,000 distinct CDR3 sequences, less than 40% of them present only once. Trimming took off 5 bases at V and 5 bases at J, with 25 bases between the two ends. Germline V gene lookup returns CDR1 MDHEN and CDR2 SYDVKM. CDR3 size: 17 residues. The sequence derives from a human donor in good health (CMV status not recorded). Some clones in this sample may be carry-over from other donors' samples. Specimen: PBMCs. V is TRBV28 and J is TRBJ2-7, with a tentative D call TRBD1 (6 bases). Here the CDR3 reads CASSALQGLSMGDEQYF. CDR3 in DNA: TGTGCCAGCAGTGCCCTACAGGGTTTGTCTATGGGGGACGAGCAGTACTTC. Looking up the rest from reference TRBV28 and TRBJ2-7 gives the full variable domain: DVKVTQSSRYLVKRTGEKVFLECVQDMDHENMFWYRQDPGLGLRLIYFSYDVKMKEKGDIPEGYSVSREKKERFSLILESASTNQTSMYLCASSALQGLSMGDEQYFGPGTRLTVT.